A single sample gave rise to the 4 T cell receptor beta chains below, sequenced in a study of cytomegalovirus exposure and HLA in healthy donors. The PCR contained 60 Vbeta and 13 Jbeta primers. Some clones are missing from TCRdb's copy, which holds only in-frame ones; the method was immunoSEQ multiplex PCR. The sample includes 160,000 or so clones, around 80% of them seen just once. Sequencing used PBMCs. The origin of the receptors is a female donor in good health and CMV-seronegative.

This rearrangement joins TRBV5-1 to TRBJ1-6; tentative D call: TRBD1 (6 bases). The V end lost 1 base, the J end lost 7 bases, and 9 bases lay between the germline ends. The CDR3 has 14 residues. Germline V gene sequence: CDR1 SGHRS, CDR2 YFSETQ. CDR3 sequence: CASSLKGDNSPLHF. The CDR3, as DNA: TGCGCCAGCAGCTTGAAGGGGGACAATTCACCCCTCCACTTT. Using reference TRBV5-1 and TRBJ1-6 for the parts outside the CDR3, the full variable domain is KAGVTQTPRYLIKTRGQQVTLSCSPISGHRSVSWYQQTPGQGLQFLFEYFSETQRNKGNFPGRFSGRQFSNSRSEMNVSTLELGDSALYLCASSLKGDNSPLHFGNGTRLTVT.

Only one count was recorded for this clone. This chain joins TRBV6-1 and TRBJ1-5; perhaps TRBD1 as D (6 bases). CDR1 and CDR2 from the germline V gene are MNHNS and SASEGT. CDR3 length: 15 residues. The V end lost 2 bases, the J end lost 0 bases, and 8 bases lay between the germline ends. CDR3 in amino acids: CASSESGASNQPQHF. CDR3 in DNA: TGTGCCAGCAGTGAATCAGGGGCTAGCAATCAGCCCCAGCATTTT.

V is TRBV7-9 and J is TRBJ2-1; TRBD1 matches at 8 bases. CDR3 size: 15 residues. V was pared by 7 bases and J by 5 bases, with 10 bases of the junction left unmatched. Germline values: CDR1 SEHNR, CDR2 FQNEAQ (reference sequence). CDR3 sequence reads: CASTSRQGANNEQFF. In DNA form, the CDR3 reads TGTGCCAGCACCTCCAGGCAGGGGGCTAACAATGAGCAGTTCTTC.

This clone has only one observation. The chain has TRBV6-5 and TRBJ1-5, with D possibly matching TRBD1 (5 bases). Germline assignment: CDR1 MNHEY and CDR2 SVGAGI. This CDR3 comprises 15 residues. The V end was cut by 6 bases, the J end by 0 bases, with 12 bases between. CDR3 sequence reads: CASRSNRNSNQPQHF. Here the CDR3 DNA reads TGTGCCAGCAGGTCGAACAGGAATAGCAATCAGCCCCAGCATTTT.